This TCR beta chain was identified in a study of blood T cells in healthy people across ages (dated by TCRdb to about 2015). For the study in its entirety: Template switching captured roughly one uniquely barcoded TCR beta cDNA molecule per two T cells in model experiments. Using deep sequencing normalized with unique cDNA molecular identifiers, the study measured how TCR beta repertoire diversity changes with age. To avoid experimental bias, donors of different ages were spread randomly across the sequencing lanes. The donors were divided into four age groups: young (average around 16 years), middle-aged (about 41), aged (about 60) and long-lived (roughly 86). For two donors (one aged 18 to 30 and one aged 80 or older), the study analyzed two additional independent replicas of 1 million unique cDNA reads from the same blood draw. What the research found in general, with its limitations: Observed TCR beta diversity correlated strongly with the percentage of naive T cells measured by flow cytometry. Because the CMV infection status of the donors was unknown, age-related changes in expanded clonotypes may potentially have been confounded. Observed TCR beta diversity per million T cells fell roughly linearly with age, and a significant reduction was already apparent by age around 36. The long-lived group showed more naive CD4+ T cells, fewer expanded clones and increased TCR diversity than the aged group, suggesting age selection. Because profiling used bulk unsorted PBMCs, naive and antigen-experienced compartments could not be compared conclusively. Estimates of total diversity from one million sequenced T cells were regarded as lower bounds and underestimates.

The donors were some 36 Caucasian individuals from Russia, aged roughly 6 to 90 years, who were systemically healthy. Each donor gave 8 to 10 milliliters of peripheral blood, drawn into EDTA-treated Vacutainer tubes. Ficoll-Paque density-gradient centrifugation was used to isolate PBMCs, with at least 7 million per sample. Trizol reagent was used to extract total RNA from PBMCs, with at least 5 micrograms per sample. For every donor, an aliquot of PBMCs went through flow cytometry to measure the percentages of naive CD45RAhigh/CD27high T cells. Taken from cysteine to phenylalanine, the CDR3 has 12 residues. Left in the record is the CDR3 DNA by itself, 36 bases read in frame from the first base. V sheds 3 bases and J sheds 8 bases, leaving 10 bases between their ends. As encoded in the germline V gene, CDR1 is MNHNS while CDR2 is SASEGT. As to this clonotype: The clone's antigen remains unknown. The record has no base qualities; no much larger clone is one base away.

Receptors were amplified or captured by 5' RACE. A second PCR of roughly 7 to 11 cycles was performed with a sample-barcoded 5' primer and a J-beta primer mix. A unique molecular identifier was introduced onto each TCR beta cDNA molecule by a template-switch 5' adaptor carrying 12 random nucleotides. Each sample yielded at least 3 million CDR3-containing paired-end reads. The Mint cDNA synthesis kit, primed by a TRBC-specific oligonucleotide, was used to synthesize first-strand cDNA from all RNA. After uracil-DNA glycosylase treatment, a first 18-cycle PCR used universal primers M1SS and BC2_uni_R on all cDNA. The original methods were these. For normalization, 1 million high-quality reads, each with a distinct molecular identifier, were randomly selected from each sample. Reads sharing molecular identifiers were discarded rather than binned into consensus sequences. MiTCR, with a Q25 quality threshold and the strictest error-elimination algorithm, was used for CDR3 identification, clonotype clustering and error correction. A nonparametric unseen species model with Euler transformation was used to estimate a lower bound on total TCR beta diversity. TCRdb cleaned the public reads at Q25 with fastp, built clones with MiXCR and kept in-frame beta chains. Rows merge per CDR3 protein into single entries with the most common DNA and genes. These V and J calls originate from TCRdb's pipeline instead of the authors' own analysis. The table for this sample lists 1.5 million to 2 million distinct CDR3 sequences; around 42% of them were counted only once. The top ten constitute 20% to 25% of the sample.

The sequence was collected from a human donor in good health. Recombination connected TRBV6-1 to TRBJ1-2; confidence is insufficient to name the D gene. Sequencing was carried out using blood. The DNA is TGTGCCAGCAGTGAGTCGGTTGGCGGCTACACCTTC. Translated, this gives CASSESVGGYTF.